The subject of this entry is one T cell receptor (beta chain). The data are from a study of PD-L1 blockade in urothelial cancer. Each PCR contained spiked-in synthetic TCR analog templates. Clones were read by immunoSEQ multiplex PCR, and TCRdb kept only the in-frame ones, dropping some. The sample gives roughly 120,000 clones, about 81% of which show up once; roughly 3.5% is in the top ten. Regarding time point: pretreatment peripheral blood. The junction had 2 bases not matched to a gene; V was cut back by 0 bases and J by 4 bases. Germline CDR1 and CDR2: SGHRS and YFSETQ. This CDR3 comprises 14 residues.

This TCR came from a man in his fifties or sixties with urothelial cancer. The chain couples TRBV5-1 to TRBJ2-3; 7 bases line up with TRBD1. Sample: PBMCs, taken around atezolizumab (anti-PD-L1) treatment. The CDR3 loop is CASSLGQGPDTQYF. The CDR3 DNA is TGCGCCAGCAGCTTGGGACAGGGCCCAGATACGCAGTATTTT.